The 14 T cell receptor beta chains below come from one sample, sequenced in a study of shared clonotypes between healthy human individuals. Method: immunoSEQ multiplex PCR; TCRdb's copy keeps in-frame clones and lacks some. The table records 2 million to 2.5 million clones, approximately 96% of them present only once. The specimen sequenced was naive CD4+ T cells sorted from blood. Regarding subset: CD45RA+ positively selected. These receptors all stem from a man aged 18 to 30 in good health.

The gene calls are TRBV27 and TRBJ1-5; D unclear. V shed 3 bases and J shed 3 bases, with 6 bases lying between them. This CDR3 has 13 residues. Germline V lookup: CDR1 MNHEY, CDR2 SMNVEV (reference sequence). The CDR3 region is CASSLEYNQPQHF. In DNA, the CDR3 is TGTGCCAGCAGTTTGGAGTACAATCAGCCCCAGCATTTT.

Comment on this clone: Other nucleotide sequences in the sample specify the same CDR3. The chain employs TRBV9 and TRBJ2-5, with 7 bases identical to TRBD2. The germline CDR1 and CDR2 sequences are SGDLS and YYNGEE. The trim removed 0 bases at V and 3 bases at J, leaving 2 bases unmatched. This CDR3 has 14 amino acids. CDR3 loop: CASSVAGGKETQYF. The CDR3 region has the DNA TGTGCCAGCAGCGTAGCGGGGGGAAAAGAGACCCAGTACTTC.

Here the CDR3 reads CAWSVLPNTQYF. CDR3 sequence (DNA): TGTGCCTGGAGTGTACTACCTAATACGCAGTATTTT. The chain is built from TRBV30 and TRBJ2-3; D is uncertain. The CDR3 covers 12 residues. CDR1 and CDR2 from the germline V gene are GTSNPN and SVGIG (reference sequence). Trimming left V 0 bases short and J 7 bases short, with 8 bases between.

The chain carries TRBV14 and TRBJ2-3, with D perhaps matching TRBD1 (6 bases). CDR3 length: 14 amino acids. In germline, CDR1 is SGHDN, CDR2 FVKESK. With 3 bases removed from V and 1 base from J, the gap between germline ends came to 8 bases. CDR3 region: CASSQGAGTDTQYF. CDR3 nucleotides: TGTGCCAGCAGCCAGGGGGCAGGCACAGATACGCAGTATTTT. Supplemented by reference TRBV14 and TRBJ2-3, the full variable domain reads EAGVTQFPSHSVIEKGQTVTLRCDPISGHDNLYWYRRVMGKEIKFLLHFVKESKQDESGMPNNRFLAERTGGTYSTLKVQPAELEDSGVYFCASSQGAGTDTQYFGPGTRLTVL.

This chain joins TRBV5-6 and TRBJ1-5; TRBD1 is a possible D gene (6 bases). Germline lookup yields CDR1 SGHDT and CDR2 YYEEEE. The CDR3 has 14 residues. V lost 2 bases and J lost 6, with 12 bases in between. The CDR3 coding sequence is TGTGCCAGCAGCTTAAACAGGGATAGTCAGCCCCAGCATTTT. This translates into CASSLNRDSQPQHF.

V is TRBV6-6 and J is TRBJ2-7; unclear D gene. Trimming cost V 2 bases and J 3 bases, with 5 bases left between them. The length of the CDR3 is 12 residues. In germline, CDR1 is MNHNY, CDR2 SVGAGI (reference sequence). The CDR3 DNA is TGTGCCAGCAGTTACGCGAACTACGAGCAGTACTTC. Translating it yields CASSYANYEQYF.

The chain uses TRBV19 and TRBJ1-2; tentatively, D is TRBD1 (5 bases). Germline V CDR1 and CDR2: LNHDA, SQIVND (reference sequence). The CDR3 is 14 amino acids. V was cut by 1 base and J by 3 bases, with 9 bases left in between. CDR3: CASSIVGGDYGYTF. In DNA, the CDR3 is TGTGCCAGTAGTATAGTTGGGGGAGACTATGGCTACACCTTC.

Turning to this clone: Different DNA sequences within this sample yield the same CDR3. This chain links TRBV6-6 with TRBJ1-6; D remains unclear. CDR3 length: 12 amino acids. Germline lookup yields CDR1 MNHNY and CDR2 SVGAGI (reference sequence). V lost 1 base, J lost 10 bases, and 5 bases lay in between. CDR3 protein: CASSYLGSPLHF. The CDR3 DNA reads TGTGCCAGCAGTTACTTAGGCTCACCCCTCCACTTT.

The V gene is TRBV6-6, the J gene TRBJ2-5, with D possibly being TRBD1 or TRBD2 (5 bases each). Germline V gene lookup returns CDR1 MNHNY and CDR2 SVGAGI (reference sequence). V shed 5 bases and J shed 1 base, with 11 bases lying between them. This CDR3 spans 14 amino acids. The CDR3 coding sequence is TGTGCCAGCAGTCACACAGGAGGCCAAGAGACCCAGTACTTC. The encoded protein is CASSHTGGQETQYF.

CDR3 residues: CASSVAGESSYEQYF. The DNA for the CDR3 is TGTGCCAGCAGCGTAGCTGGCGAATCCTCCTACGAGCAGTACTTC. The chain links TRBV9 to TRBJ2-7; D uncertain. This CDR3 is 15 amino acids long. The germline V and J ends were trimmed by 0 bases and 0 bases, with 10 bases remaining between them. The germline CDR1 and CDR2 sequences are SGDLS and YYNGEE.

This chain connects TRBV7-9 to TRBJ2-1, with D perhaps TRBD1 or TRBD2 (5 bases each). V lost 5 bases and J lost 0, with 5 bases in between. This CDR3 has 13 amino acids. CDR1 and CDR2 from the germline V gene are SEHNR and FQNEAQ (reference sequence). CDR3 nucleotides: TGTGCCAGCAGCGGGGGCTCCTACAATGAGCAGTTCTTC. This gives the protein CASSGGSYNEQFF. The variable domain in full, with the rest retrieved from reference TRBV7-9 and TRBJ2-1, is DTGVSQNPRHKITKRGQNVTFRCDPISEHNRLYWYRQTLGQGPEFLTYFQNEAQLEKSRLLSDRFSAERPKGSFSTLEIQRTEQGDSAMYLCASSGGSYNEQFFGPGTRLTVL.

CDR3 loop: CSVEDLPGRKETGNTIYF. The CDR3 DNA is TGCAGCGTTGAAGATCTCCCCGGACGGAAGGAAACTGGAAACACCATATATTTT. The chain joins TRBV29-1 to TRBJ1-3; D not resolved. Germline V lookup: CDR1 SQVTM, CDR2 ANQGSEA. The CDR3 loop spans 18 amino acids. Deletions cut 0 bases from V and 2 bases from J, with 20 bases between.

On this clone: The same CDR3 is also encoded by other DNA sequences in this sample. This chain uses TRBV6-5 with TRBJ2-5; the D gene is possibly TRBD2 (5 bases). V was cut by 2 bases and J by 2 bases, with 9 bases left in between. Germline lookup yields CDR1 MNHEY and CDR2 SVGAGI. The CDR3 has 14 residues. Here the CDR3 reads CASSYLGGQETQYF. CDR3 nucleotide sequence: TGTGCCAGCAGTTACCTCGGAGGTCAAGAGACCCAGTACTTC.

This chain joins TRBV18 and TRBJ2-7; tentatively, D is TRBD2 (6 bases). The germline CDR1 and CDR2 sequences are KGHSH and LQKENI. This CDR3 is built from 14 residues. V was pared by 2 bases and J by 4 bases, with 12 bases between. For the CDR3, the DNA is TGTGCCAGCTCACCAGGGAGGCAAAAATACGAGCAGTACTTC. As protein: CASSPGRQKYEQYF.